This T cell receptor (beta chain) was sequenced during a study of blood T cells in healthy people across ages. A second PCR, run for roughly 7 to 11 cycles, used a sample-barcoded 5' primer plus a J-beta primer mix. TCRdb recomputed calls from the 5' RACE reads with MiXCR, one row per CDR3 protein. The table shows almost 1 million distinct CDR3 sequences, with 51% occurring only once. The germline CDR1 and CDR2 sequences are SEHNR and FQNEAQ (reference sequence). The CDR3 spans 14 residues. V was trimmed by 5 bases and J by 4 bases, leaving 14 bases between them. Drawn from each donor were about 9 milliliters of peripheral blood. Isolation of PBMCs gave at least 6.5 million cells per sample.

The material sequenced was blood. The chain recombines TRBV7-9 with TRBJ1-2; no clear D gene. The source of this sequence is a woman aged 55-70 years in good health. For the CDR3, the DNA is TGTGCCAGCAGCCCCAGTGCGGGTTCCTATGGCTACACCTTC. It is translated as CASSPSAGSYGYTF.